Each of the 17 T cell receptor beta chains below was sequenced from the same sample in a study of blood T cell repertoires in COVID-19 (dated by TCRdb to about 2020). The method behind the library was the immunoSEQ multiplex PCR assay. The table was pulled from immuneACCESS by TCRdb, which kept in-frame rearrangements only. Such tables lose some clones; where checked, under half of the loss comes from unresolved V genes, and the rest has no known cause. Recorded for this sample are a few hundred thousand clones; approximately 88% of them occurred a single time. Roughly 6% of the sample belongs to the ten largest clones. The sample consisted of peripheral blood. The receptors derive from a woman in her twenties or thirties with COVID-19, enrolled during active disease.

The gene calls are TRBV29-1 and TRBJ1-4; no clear D gene. The CDR3 sequence is 10 residues long. Looked up from germline, CDR1 is SQVTM and CDR2 is ANQGSEA. The V and J ends lost 7 bases and 5 bases respectively, with 5 bases between them. CDR3: CSAQNEKLFF. The CDR3 nucleotides are TGCAGCGCCCAAAATGAAAAACTGTTTTTT.

This sequence joins TRBV6-1 and TRBJ2-2, with TRBD2 matching over 7 bases. Germline CDR1 MNHNS, CDR2 SASEGT. The CDR3 consists of 14 residues. Unmatched junction bases numbered 2, after V lost 3 bases and J lost 4 bases. The CDR3 nucleotides read TGTGCCAGCAGTGATCTAGCGGCCACCGGGGAGCTGTTTTTT. As protein: CASSDLAATGELFF.

The chain links TRBV11-2 to TRBJ1-3; tentative D call: TRBD1 (5 bases). The V gene's germline CDR1 is SGHAT and CDR2 FQNNGV. Trimming cost V 3 bases and J 3 bases, with 12 bases left between them. The CDR3 covers 15 residues. Here the CDR3 reads CASSFDSGFGNTIYF. The CDR3 DNA is TGTGCCAGCAGCTTTGACAGTGGTTTTGGAAACACCATATATTTT.

The V and J genes are TRBV9 and TRBJ1-1; 7 nucleotides line up with TRBD1. There are 16 residues in the CDR3. V was clipped by 0 bases and J by 3 bases; unmatched bases: 8. Looked up from germline, CDR1 is SGDLS and CDR2 is YYNGEE. The CDR3 nucleotides are TGTGCCAGCAGCGTAGCCCCACAGGGGTCGGACACTGAAGCTTTCTTT. This gives the protein CASSVAPQGSDTEAFF.

The genes are TRBV9 and TRBJ2-2; a possible D gene is TRBD2 (6 bases). V dropped 0 bases and J dropped 7 bases, with 7 bases sitting between them. The CDR3 totals 13 residues. Germline loops: CDR1 SGDLS, CDR2 YYNGEE. The CDR3 spells CASSVAGVGELFF. CDR3 in DNA: TGTGCCAGCAGCGTAGCGGGGGTCGGGGAGCTGTTTTTT.

The chain combines TRBV4-2 with TRBJ1-1; possibly TRBD1 for D (6 bases). This CDR3 has 15 amino acids. Germline CDR1 LGHNA, CDR2 YNFKEQ. Trimming shortened V by 1 base and J by 3 bases, and 12 bases separated the two germline ends. This chain's CDR3 is CASSQAAGAYTEAFF. DNA for the CDR3: TGTGCCAGCAGCCAAGCGGCAGGGGCTTACACTGAAGCTTTCTTT.

The chain uses TRBV6-5 and TRBJ1-1; 10 bases agree with TRBD1. The germline gives CDR1 MNHEY, CDR2 SVGAGI. With 8 bases clipped from V and 4 bases from J, the junction kept 7 bases outside the gene matches. CDR3 length: 14 residues. CDR3 amino acids: CASSNDRGLTEAFF. Written as DNA, the CDR3 is TGTGCCAGCTCTAACGACAGGGGGCTCACTGAAGCTTTCTTT.

The chain couples TRBV4-3 to TRBJ1-2; D not certain. Trimming removed 2 bases from V and 2 bases from J, with 27 bases in between. The CDR3 covers 20 residues. CDR1 and CDR2 from the germline V gene are LGHNA and YSLEER. The CDR3 sequence is CASSQPLKAGGLGINYGYTF. DNA for the CDR3: TGCGCCAGCAGCCAACCATTAAAAGCCGGAGGCCTGGGGATAAACTATGGCTACACCTTC.

The rearrangement links TRBV2 to TRBJ2-2, with 12 bases fitting TRBD1. J lost 5 bases, V lost 5 bases, and 3 bases had no gene match. The CDR3 is 15 residues long. The V gene's germline CDR1 is SNHLY and CDR2 FYNNEI. In nucleotides, the CDR3 is TGTGCCAGCAGTTGGGACAGGGGGCTAACCGGGGAGCTGTTTTTT. This sequence encodes CASSWDRGLTGELFF.

J is TRBJ2-2 and V is TRBV6-5; D perhaps matches TRBD1 (6 bases). Germline V CDR1 and CDR2: MNHEY, SVGAGI. Trimming took 8 bases from V and 4 from J, leaving 8 bases between them. The CDR3 runs to 12 residues. The CDR3 loop reads CASEQGTGELFF. The CDR3 DNA reads as TGTGCCAGCGAACAGGGCACCGGGGAGCTGTTTTTT.

V and J are TRBV5-4 and TRBJ1-2; D uncertain. This CDR3 has 13 amino acids. Trimming pared 0 bases from V and 3 bases from J, leaving 6 bases between. Germline V gene data show CDR1 as SGHNT and CDR2 as YYREEE (reference sequence). The chain's CDR3 is CASSLVGDYGYTF. DNA for the CDR3: TGTGCCAGCAGCTTGGTGGGCGACTATGGCTACACCTTC.

The J gene is TRBJ1-1, the V gene TRBV11-3; no reliable D call. CDR3 length: 12 amino acids. V dropped 0 bases and J dropped 5 bases, with 4 bases sitting between them. The V gene's germline CDR1 is SGHNT and CDR2 YENEEA. The CDR3 region is CASSLDGTEAFF. In nucleotides, the CDR3 is TGTGCCAGCAGCTTAGACGGGACTGAAGCTTTCTTT. The variable domain in full, with the rest retrieved from reference TRBV11-3 and TRBJ1-1, is EAGVVQSPRYKIIEKKQPVAFWCNPISGHNTLYWYLQNLGQGPELLIRYENEEAVDDSQLPKDRFSAERLKGVDSTLKIQPAELGDSAVYLCASSLDGTEAFFGQGTRLTVV.

This sequence joins TRBV5-3 and TRBJ1-1; 9 bases line up with TRBD1. TRBV5-3 belongs to the ORF category, with a function that is uncertain. The CDR3 loop spans 17 amino acids. With 5 bases clipped from V and 0 bases from J, the junction kept 11 bases outside the gene matches. CDR3 residues: CARRRPGQGEMNTEAFF. DNA of the CDR3: TGTGCCAGAAGGCGACCGGGACAGGGAGAGATGAACACTGAAGCTTTCTTT.

V and J are TRBV5-8 and TRBJ2-7; 10 bases match TRBD1. Germline V gives CDR1 SGHTS, CDR2 YDEGEE. Losses at the gene ends were 0 bases for V and 4 bases for J; bases not matched to a gene: 10. The CDR3 is 17 amino acids. The CDR3 region is CASSLASTGTGVYEQYV. DNA for the CDR3: TGTGCCAGCAGCTTGGCCTCAACCGGGACAGGGGTGTACGAGCAGTACGTC.

The chain combines TRBV7-2 with TRBJ2-1; 9 nucleotides line up with TRBD2. The V and J ends lost 1 base and 10 bases, in that order; junction bases with no gene match: 14. The V gene's germline CDR1 is SGHTA and CDR2 FQGNSA. The CDR3 length is 17 residues. The CDR3 DNA follows: TGTGCCAGCAGCTTAGATCCTGTTCGCGGGAGGGCCGGCGAGCAGTTCTTC. This encodes CASSLDPVRGRAGEQFF.

The genes are TRBV7-9 and TRBJ2-1; 11 bases fit TRBD1. CDR3 length: 18 amino acids. CDR1 is SEHNR, CDR2 FQNEAQ, per germline (reference sequence). The junction had 15 bases not matched to a gene; V was cut back by 5 bases and J by 6 bases. The CDR3 is CASSPRPGQGAAPNEQFF. CDR3 DNA sequence: TGTGCCAGCAGCCCTCGACCAGGACAGGGGGCGGCCCCCAATGAGCAGTTCTTC.

The J gene is TRBJ1-5, the V gene TRBV2, with D possibly matching TRBD1 (5 bases). The germline V gene has CDR1 SNHLY and CDR2 FYNNEI. This CDR3 spans 14 amino acids. Trimming shortened V by 6 bases and J by 4 bases, and 13 bases separated the two germline ends. The CDR3 nucleotides read TGTGCCAGCAGGGGAGGTTCAGGGAATCAGCCCCAGCATTTT. Residues: CASRGGSGNQPQHF.